The present entry profiles one T cell receptor beta chain with its context. Clones were read by immunoSEQ multiplex PCR, and TCRdb kept only the in-frame ones, dropping some. In the table there are roughly 250,000 clones, 87% of which are singletons. These data originate in a study of blood T cell repertoires in COVID-19. Germline values: CDR1 SGHRS, CDR2 YFSETQ. The CDR3 length is 14 residues. The ends lost 1 base at V and 3 bases at J; junction bases unmatched: 2. The sample taken for sequencing was peripheral blood. The sequence was obtained from a man aged 60-69 years who had recovered from COVID-19. V usage is TRBV5-1 and J usage is TRBJ2-7; 9 bases match TRBD1. For the CDR3, the DNA is TGCGCCAGCAGCTTGTGGACAGGGGACTACGAGCAGTACTTC. It encodes CASSLWTGDYEQYF.